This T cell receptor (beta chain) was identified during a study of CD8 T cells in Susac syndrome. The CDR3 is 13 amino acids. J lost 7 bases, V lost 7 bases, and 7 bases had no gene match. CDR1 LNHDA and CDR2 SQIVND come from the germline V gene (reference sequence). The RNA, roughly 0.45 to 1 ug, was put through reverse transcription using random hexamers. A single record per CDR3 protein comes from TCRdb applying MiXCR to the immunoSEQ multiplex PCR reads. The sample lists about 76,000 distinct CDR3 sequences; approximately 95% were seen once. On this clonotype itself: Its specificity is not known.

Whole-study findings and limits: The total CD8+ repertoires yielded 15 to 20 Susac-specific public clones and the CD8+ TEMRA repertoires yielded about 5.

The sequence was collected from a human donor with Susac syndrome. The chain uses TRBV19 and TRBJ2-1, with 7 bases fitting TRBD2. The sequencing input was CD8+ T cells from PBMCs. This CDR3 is CASKSGAGNEQFF. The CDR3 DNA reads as TGTGCCAGTAAGAGCGGGGCCGGAAATGAGCAGTTCTTC. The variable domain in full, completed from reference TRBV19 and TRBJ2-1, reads DGGITQSPKYLFRKEGQNVTLSCEQNLNHDAMYWYRQDPGQGLRLIYYSQIVNDFQKGDIAEGYSVSREKKESFPLTVTSAQKNPTAFYLCASKSGAGNEQFFGPGTRLTVL.